The sequence of this TCR beta chain was determined in a study of T cell repertoires in cytomegalovirus infection. Whole-study context: Both recently identified HLA-C-restricted and well-studied HLA-B-restricted CMV epitopes were used in the study. The public TCR beta signatures pointed to both CMV infection and matching HLA type. Whole-study findings and limits: Accumulated public TCR beta family frequency recognized individuals carrying CMV together with the relevant HLA. Within the response measured ex vivo, HLA-C-restricted CMV-specific TCR beta clonotypes were dominant.

CDR3 size: 15 residues. Germline CDR1 reads SGDLS; CDR2 reads YYNGEE. J gave up 6 bases and V 0 bases, and 5 bases lay outside the gene matches. TCRdb called the reads again in MiXCR, with one record for every CDR3 protein. Here the sample spans 900,000 to 950,000 distinct CDR3 sequences, approximately 31% being singletons. Note on this clonotype: Antigen unknown.

This TCR was recovered from a human donor in good health (CMV status not recorded). Some clones in this sample may be carry-over from other donors' samples. The material sequenced was cultured CD8+ T cells from PBMCs, taken from culture after CMV antigen stimulation. This chain joins TRBV9 and TRBJ2-4; 8 bases match TRBD1. CDR3 residues: CASSVERTGLNIQYF. The CDR3 DNA reads TGTGCCAGCAGCGTAGAAAGGACAGGGTTAAACATTCAGTACTTC.